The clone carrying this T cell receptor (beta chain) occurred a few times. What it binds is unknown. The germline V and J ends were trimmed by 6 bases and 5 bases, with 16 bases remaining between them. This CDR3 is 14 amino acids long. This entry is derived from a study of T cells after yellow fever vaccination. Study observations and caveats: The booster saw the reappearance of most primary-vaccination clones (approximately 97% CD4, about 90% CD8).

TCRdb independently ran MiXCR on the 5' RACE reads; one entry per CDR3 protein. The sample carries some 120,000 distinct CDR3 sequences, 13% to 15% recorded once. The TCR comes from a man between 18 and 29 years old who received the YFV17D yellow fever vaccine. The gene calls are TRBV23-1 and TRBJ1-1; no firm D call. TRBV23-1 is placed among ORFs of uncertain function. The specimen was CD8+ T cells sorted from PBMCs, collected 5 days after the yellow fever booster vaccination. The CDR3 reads CASSPGKYGTEAFF. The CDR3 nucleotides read TGCGCCAGCAGCCCAGGAAAGTATGGGACTGAAGCTTTCTTT.